Listed below are T cell receptor beta chains from one sample, sequenced in a study of T-cell reconstitution after alpha-beta-depleted transplantation in children. MiXCR, run by TCRdb on the PCR reads, gives a single entry per CDR3 protein. The sample carries a few hundred thousand distinct CDR3 sequences, over 9% recorded once. This specimen consisted of PBMCs from the stem cell graft donor, obtained from the stem cell graft. These receptors were taken from a human donor who donated a stem cell graft to a child with acute lymphoblastic leukemia. CDR3s include the opening cysteine and the closing phenylalanine or tryptophan. A D gene is named only where the DNA matches it firmly. Size is omitted from some rows. Given values are once, few, many or a class for expanded clones.

v_call	d_call	j_call	clone_size	cdr3_aa	cdr3_nt
TRBV10-1	.	TRBJ2-7	few	CASSVGDGSYEQYF	TGCGCCAGCAGTGTGGGGGACGGTTCCTACGAGCAGTACTTC
TRBV5-1	.	TRBJ2-5	few	CASSFGTTKETQYF	TGCGCCAGCAGCTTCGGGACAACCAAAGAGACCCAGTACTTC
TRBV14	.	TRBJ2-3	few	CASSRQDRRARDTQYF	TGTGCCAGCAGCCGCCAAGATCGGCGTGCCAGAGATACGCAGTATTTT
TRBV4-1	TRBD1	TRBJ1-2	.	CASSHLLDRGPGGYTF	TGCGCCAGCAGCCACTTGTTAGACAGGGGCCCTGGCGGCTACACCTTC
TRBV6-2/TRBV6-3	.	TRBJ2-4	few	CASRSDSGENIQYF	TGTGCCAGCAGGTCAGACTCGGGGGAAAACATTCAGTACTTC
TRBV7-8	.	TRBJ2-1	.	CASSPGGPGAHRNEQFF	TGTGCCAGCAGCCCCGGGGGGCCGGGAGCCCATCGCAATGAGCAGTTCTTC
TRBV7-9	TRBD2	TRBJ2-1	.	CASSLSGRDNEQFF	TGTGCCAGCAGTCTTAGCGGGAGGGACAATGAGCAGTTCTTC
TRBV5-5	.	TRBJ2-7	many	CASSTYRVHEQYF	TGTGCCAGCAGCACATACAGGGTCCACGAGCAGTACTTC
TRBV5-1	.	TRBJ2-3	.	CASSPYGVQLTSTDTQYF	TGCGCCAGCAGCCCTTACGGGGTCCAGCTGACTAGCACAGATACGCAGTATTTT
TRBV12-3/TRBV12-4	TRBD2	TRBJ2-7	.	CASSYPASGIYEQYF	TGTGCCAGCAGTTACCCCGCTAGCGGGATCTACGAGCAGTACTTC
TRBV5-5	.	TRBJ1-2	.	CASRDLHREHGGYTF	TGTGCCAGCAGGGACCTCCACCGGGAGCATGGTGGCTACACCTTC
TRBV12-3/TRBV12-4	TRBD1	TRBJ2-7	.	CASSFGTGGHEQYF	TGTGCCAGCAGTTTCGGGACAGGGGGCCACGAGCAGTACTTC
TRBV4-1	.	TRBJ1-3	.	CASSQVWGGAGNTIYF	TGCGCCAGCAGCCAAGTTTGGGGAGGAGCTGGAAACACCATATATTTT
TRBV10-3	.	TRBJ2-3	.	CAISESVQAVPDTQYF	TGTGCCATCAGTGAGTCAGTGCAAGCTGTCCCAGATACGCAGTATTTT
TRBV7-8	.	TRBJ2-7	few	CASSLAPRGAGYEQYF	TGTGCCAGCAGCCTAGCCCCCCGGGGGGCGGGCTACGAGCAGTACTTC
TRBV5-6	.	TRBJ2-7	few	CASSPGGVGYEQYF	TGTGCCAGCAGCCCCGGGGGTGTCGGCTACGAGCAGTACTTC
TRBV5-1	TRBD2	TRBJ2-1	.	CASSAGLAGVGNEQFF	TGCGCCAGCAGCGCGGGACTAGCGGGAGTCGGTAATGAGCAGTTCTTC
TRBV7-2	TRBD2	TRBJ2-7	.	CASSPTLWREGYEQYF	TGTGCCAGCAGCCCTACCCTCTGGCGGGAGGGCTACGAGCAGTACTTC
TRBV7-9	.	TRBJ2-7	.	CASSPQLAPHEQYF	TGTGCCAGCAGCCCCCAGTTGGCCCCCCACGAGCAGTACTTC
TRBV6-1	.	TRBJ2-7	.	CASSPGARANEQYF	TGTGCCAGCTCCCCGGGGGCTAGAGCGAACGAGCAGTACTTC
TRBV2	TRBD1	TRBJ2-7	many	CASRRGQGTYEQYF	TGTGCCAGCAGAAGGGGACAGGGGACCTACGAGCAGTACTTC
TRBV12-3/TRBV12-4	.	TRBJ1-2	few	CASSFGEGGYTF	TGTGCCAGCAGTTTTGGGGAGGGTGGCTACACCTTC
TRBV5-1	.	TRBJ2-1	many	CASSLARSLGNEQFF	TGCGCCAGCAGCTTGGCCAGGTCACTGGGGAATGAGCAGTTCTTC
TRBV6-1	.	TRBJ1-1	.	CASSRGGGHTEAFF	TGTGCCAGCAGTCGGGGCGGGGGGCACACTGAAGCTTTCTTT
TRBV28	.	TRBJ2-3	many	CASSLPPGGADTQYF	TGTGCCAGCAGTTTACCCCCCGGGGGTGCAGATACGCAGTATTTT
TRBV5-1	.	TRBJ2-1	.	CASSLEGSSDEQFF	TGCGCCAGCAGCTTGGAGGGGTCCTCTGATGAGCAGTTCTTC
TRBV4-1	TRBD2	TRBJ2-7	few	CASSQTREVYEQYF	TGCGCCAGCAGCCAGACGCGGGAGGTCTACGAGCAGTACTTC
TRBV4-1	.	TRBJ2-1	.	CASSQGHVNTEQFF	TGCGCCAGCAGCCAAGGCCATGTAAACACTGAGCAGTTCTTC
TRBV18	TRBD1	TRBJ2-7	many	CASSPAGGLYEQYF	TGTGCCAGCTCACCCGCAGGGGGCCTCTACGAGCAGTACTTC
TRBV20-1	.	TRBJ1-4	few	CSARDGGAGEKLFF	TGCAGTGCTAGAGATGGAGGGGCTGGGGAAAAACTGTTTTTT
TRBV20-1	.	TRBJ1-5	.	CSARAGARKEPQHF	TGCAGTGCTAGGGCCGGTGCGCGTAAAGAGCCCCAGCATTTT
TRBV12-5	TRBD2	TRBJ2-7	.	CASGLVPGTSGRRSSEQYF	TGTGCTAGTGGTTTGGTGCCCGGGACTAGCGGGAGACGCTCCTCCGAGCAGTACTTC
TRBV29-1	.	TRBJ1-2	few	CSVEDSSYGYTF	TGCAGCGTTGAGGACAGCTCGTATGGCTACACCTTC
TRBV7-9	.	TRBJ2-2	many	CASSLAGTYTGELFF	TGTGCCAGCAGCTTAGCCGGGACCTACACCGGGGAGCTGTTTTTT
TRBV7-7	.	TRBJ2-2	many	CASSLITRGTGELFF	TGTGCTAGCAGCTTGATTACTCGGGGCACCGGGGAGCTGTTTTTT
TRBV3-1	.	TRBJ2-1	.	CASSYVGGYNEQFF	TGTGCCAGCAGCTACGTTGGGGGCTACAATGAGCAGTTCTTC
TRBV5-8	TRBD1	TRBJ1-3	.	CASSLAGTGMNTIYF	TGTGCCAGCAGCCTAGCCGGGACAGGGATGAACACCATATATTTT
TRBV4-1	.	TRBJ2-7	.	CASSQGEESTYEQYF	TGCGCCAGCAGCCAAGGGGAGGAGAGTACCTACGAGCAGTACTTC
TRBV12-5	.	TRBJ2-1	few	CASGPAPDRIYNEQFF	TGTGCTAGTGGTCCAGCGCCCGATAGAATCTACAATGAGCAGTTCTTC
TRBV6-5	TRBD1	TRBJ1-2	few	CATRQGGYGYTF	TGTGCCACCCGACAGGGCGGCTATGGCTACACCTTC